The present T cell receptor beta chain was sequenced within a study of CD8 T cells in Susac syndrome. Overall study context: Among the Susac syndrome patients who underwent sequencing, about 6 had clinically active disease, while about eight of them were in remission.

Germline values: CDR1 SGHRS, CDR2 YFSETQ. The CDR3 length is 15 residues. Trimming shortened V by 6 bases and J by 2 bases, and 15 bases separated the two germline ends. Random hexamers primed reverse transcription of about 0.45 to 1 ug RNA. TCRdb reanalysed the immunoSEQ multiplex PCR reads using MiXCR and keeps one entry per CDR3 protein. The sample lists around 170,000 distinct CDR3 sequences, approximately 95% occurring once. V gene TRBV5-1 combines with J gene TRBJ2-1; D is unresolved. Material: CD8+ T cells from PBMCs. The source is a human donor with Susac syndrome. The CDR3 spells CASNRLNGAYNEQFF. The CDR3 coding sequence is TGCGCCAGCAACCGGTTGAATGGTGCCTACAATGAGCAGTTCTTC.